The rows below give T cell receptor beta chains drawn from one sample of a study of regulatory T cells in long-lasting Graves disease. TCRdb analysed the multiplex PCR reads with MiXCR anew, one entry per CDR3 protein. The sample carries hundreds of thousands of distinct CDR3 sequences, about a sixth recorded once. Another study also made use of these data, one on T cells in Graves' hyperthyroidism and ophthalmopathy.

The sample in question was peripheral blood mononuclear cells (PBMCs), obtained at new diagnosis, from a patient treated with antithyroid drugs. The source is a woman aged 25 to 39 with Graves disease. The CDR3 runs from the conserved cysteine through the conserved F or W. A D gene is named only where the DNA matches it firmly. For some rows the clone size is stated as once, few or many, or as a class when expanded; others skip it.

J gene: TRBJ2-7; clone size: NA; D gene: TRBD2; V gene: TRBV3-1; CDR3 DNA: TGTGCCAGCAGGACTAGCGGGAGGGACCACGAGCAGTACTTC; CDR3 protein: CASRTSGRDHEQYF
J gene: TRBJ1-3; clone size: NA; D gene: TRBD1; V gene: TRBV7-9; CDR3 DNA: TGTGCCAGCAGCTTACCGGGACAGAGGAGAAACACCATATATTTT; CDR3 protein: CASSLPGQRRNTIYF
J gene: TRBJ2-1; clone size: NA; D gene: NA; V gene: TRBV10-2; CDR3 DNA: TGCGCCAGCAGTGTCCAAGTAGCGTACAATGAGCAGTTCTTC; CDR3 protein: CASSVQVAYNEQFF
J gene: TRBJ2-1; clone size: many; D gene: NA; V gene: TRBV4-3; CDR3 DNA: TGCGCCAGCAGCCAATCCAGCGAGGACTTATACAATGAGCAGTTCTTC; CDR3 protein: CASSQSSEDLYNEQFF
J gene: TRBJ1-4; clone size: many; D gene: NA; V gene: TRBV7-2; CDR3 DNA: TGTGCCAGCAGCTTAGCGGTCGGGACCGAAAAACTGTTTTTT; CDR3 protein: CASSLAVGTEKLFF
J gene: TRBJ1-2; clone size: many; D gene: NA; V gene: TRBV10-3; CDR3 DNA: TGTGCCATCAGCGTGGACAGCCTTAACTATGGCTACACCTTC; CDR3 protein: CAISVDSLNYGYTF
J gene: TRBJ2-1; clone size: NA; D gene: NA; V gene: TRBV12-3/TRBV12-4; CDR3 DNA: TGTGCCAGCAGTCGGGCCTTCAATGAGCAGTTCTTC; CDR3 protein: CASSRAFNEQFF
J gene: TRBJ2-1; clone size: many; D gene: TRBD2; V gene: TRBV5-1; CDR3 DNA: TGCGCCAGCATACAAGTTCCGGGACTAGCGGACAATGAGCAGTTCTTC; CDR3 protein: CASIQVPGLADNEQFF
J gene: TRBJ2-3; clone size: NA; D gene: TRBD2; V gene: TRBV27; CDR3 DNA: TGTGCCGTAGCGGGAGGCGGTGATACGCAGTATTTT; CDR3 protein: CAVAGGGDTQYF
J gene: TRBJ2-2; clone size: many; D gene: TRBD1; V gene: TRBV7-9; CDR3 DNA: TGTGCCAGCAGCTTAGCGCTGGGGACAGGGTCCGTGGAGCTGTTTTTT; CDR3 protein: CASSLALGTGSVELFF
J gene: TRBJ1-4; clone size: few; D gene: NA; V gene: TRBV7-9; CDR3 DNA: TGTGCCAGCAGCTTAGCGTTGGGGTCTAATGAAAAACTGTTTTTT; CDR3 protein: CASSLALGSNEKLFF
J gene: TRBJ1-5; clone size: NA; D gene: NA; V gene: TRBV25-1; CDR3 DNA: TGTGCCAGCAGTGTGGGGCCGGGCAATCAGCCCCAGCATTTT; CDR3 protein: CASSVGPGNQPQHF
J gene: TRBJ2-1; clone size: NA; D gene: NA; V gene: TRBV20-1; CDR3 DNA: TGCAGTGCTAGAGCCCCACTAGCCACAAATGAGCAGTTCTTC; CDR3 protein: CSARAPLATNEQFF
J gene: TRBJ2-1; clone size: few; D gene: NA; V gene: TRBV18; CDR3 DNA: TGTGCCAGCTCACCTCAATACGACGATTACAATGAGCAGTTCTTC; CDR3 protein: CASSPQYDDYNEQFF
J gene: TRBJ2-3; clone size: many; D gene: TRBD2; V gene: TRBV5-1; CDR3 DNA: TGCGCCAGCAGCTTGGTTACAGCGGGAGGCACAGATACGCAGTATTTT; CDR3 protein: CASSLVTAGGTDTQYF
J gene: TRBJ2-1; clone size: few; D gene: TRBD2; V gene: TRBV29-1; CDR3 DNA: TGCAGCGTTGTCTGGACTAGCGGTTACAATGAGCAGTTCTTC; CDR3 protein: CSVVWTSGYNEQFF
J gene: TRBJ2-2; clone size: NA; D gene: TRBD1; V gene: TRBV19; CDR3 DNA: TGTGCCAGTAGTAGAGACCGGGACAGGGACATCGGGGAGCTGTTTTTT; CDR3 protein: CASSRDRDRDIGELFF
J gene: TRBJ2-7; clone size: many; D gene: NA; V gene: TRBV27; CDR3 DNA: TGTGCCAGCCAAGGACGGTACGAGCAGTACTTC; CDR3 protein: CASQGRYEQYF
J gene: TRBJ2-3; clone size: NA; D gene: NA; V gene: TRBV29-1; CDR3 DNA: TGCAGCGTTTCCCTGGGGGCAGGGGATCAGGATACGCAGTATTTT; CDR3 protein: CSVSLGAGDQDTQYF